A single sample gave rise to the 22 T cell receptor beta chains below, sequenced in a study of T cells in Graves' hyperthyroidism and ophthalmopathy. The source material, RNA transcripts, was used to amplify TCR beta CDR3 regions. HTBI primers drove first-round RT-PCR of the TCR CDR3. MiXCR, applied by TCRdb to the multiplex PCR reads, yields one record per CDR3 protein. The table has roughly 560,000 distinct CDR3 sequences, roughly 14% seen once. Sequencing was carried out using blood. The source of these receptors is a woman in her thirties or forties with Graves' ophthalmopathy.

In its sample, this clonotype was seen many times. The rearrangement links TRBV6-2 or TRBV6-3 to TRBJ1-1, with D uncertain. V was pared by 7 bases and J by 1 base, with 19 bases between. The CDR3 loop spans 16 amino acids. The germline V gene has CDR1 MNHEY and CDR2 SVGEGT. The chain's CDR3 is CASKRERVRTNTEAFF. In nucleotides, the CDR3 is TGTGCCAGCAAAAGGGAAAGGGTCCGGACGAACACTGAAGCTTTCTTT.

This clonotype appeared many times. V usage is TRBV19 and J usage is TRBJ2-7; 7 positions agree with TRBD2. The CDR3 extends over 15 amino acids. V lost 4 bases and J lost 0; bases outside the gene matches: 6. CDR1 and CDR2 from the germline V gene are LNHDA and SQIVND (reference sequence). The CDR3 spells CASSTSSGTSYEQYF. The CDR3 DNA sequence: TGTGCCAGTAGTACCTCAAGCGGGACCTCCTACGAGCAGTACTTC.

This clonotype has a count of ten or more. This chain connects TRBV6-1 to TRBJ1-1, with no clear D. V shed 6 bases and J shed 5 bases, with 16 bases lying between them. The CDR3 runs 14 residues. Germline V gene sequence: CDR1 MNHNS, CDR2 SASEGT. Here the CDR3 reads CASRKRSAGTEAFF. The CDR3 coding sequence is TGTGCCAGCAGGAAACGGTCCGCCGGGACTGAAGCTTTCTTT.

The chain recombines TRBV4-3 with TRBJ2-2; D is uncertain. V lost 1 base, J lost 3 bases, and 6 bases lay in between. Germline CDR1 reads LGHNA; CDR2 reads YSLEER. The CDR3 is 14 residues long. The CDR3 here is CASSQAPYTGELFF. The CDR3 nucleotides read TGCGCCAGCAGCCAAGCTCCTTACACCGGGGAGCTGTTTTTT.

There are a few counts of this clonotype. CDR3 coding DNA: TGCGCCAGCAGCTTGTCAGCGGGAGGGCCAATTCTAATCTACGAGCAGTACTTC. Residues: CASSLSAGGPILIYEQYF. The rearrangement joins TRBV5-1 to TRBJ2-7; TRBD2 matches at 10 bases. The length of the CDR3 is 18 residues. Germline V gives CDR1 SGHRS, CDR2 YFSETQ. With V trimmed by 1 base and J by 3 bases, 13 bases remained unmatched.

In DNA, the CDR3 is TGTGCCAGCACCGAAATGGGTCGAGGCTACACCTTC. Residues: CASTEMGRGYTF. The J gene is TRBJ1-2, the V gene TRBV6-2 or TRBV6-3, with unresolved D. The germline gives CDR1 MNHEY, CDR2 SVGEGT. The CDR3 sequence is 12 residues long. Trimming took 7 bases from V and 8 from J, leaving 14 bases between them.

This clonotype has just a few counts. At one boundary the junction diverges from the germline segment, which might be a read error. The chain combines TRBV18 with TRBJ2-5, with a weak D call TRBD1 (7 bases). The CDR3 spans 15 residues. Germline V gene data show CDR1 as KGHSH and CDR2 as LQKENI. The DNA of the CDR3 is TGTGCCAGCTCACGTAATCAGGGGGTAGCGGCAACCCAAGACTTC. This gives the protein CASSRNQGVAATQDF.

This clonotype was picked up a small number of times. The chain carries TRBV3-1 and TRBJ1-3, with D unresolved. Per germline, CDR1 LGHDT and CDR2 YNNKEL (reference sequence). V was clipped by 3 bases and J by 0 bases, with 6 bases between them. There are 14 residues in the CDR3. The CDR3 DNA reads TGTGCCAGCAGCCATACTTCCTCTGGAAACACCATATATTTT. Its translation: CASSHTSSGNTIYF.

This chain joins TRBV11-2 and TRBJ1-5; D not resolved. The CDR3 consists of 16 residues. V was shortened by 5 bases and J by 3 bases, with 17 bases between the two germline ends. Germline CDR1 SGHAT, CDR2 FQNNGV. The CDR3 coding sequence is TGTGCCAGCAGCCCTGCCGGTACCCAACCCAATCAGCCCCAGCATTTT. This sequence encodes CASSPAGTQPNQPQHF.

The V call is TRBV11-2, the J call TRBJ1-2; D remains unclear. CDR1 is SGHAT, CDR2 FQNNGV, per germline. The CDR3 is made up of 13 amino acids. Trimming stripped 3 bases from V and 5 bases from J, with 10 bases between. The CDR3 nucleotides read TGTGCCAGCAGCTTCGGACTGGCTTATGGCTACACCTTC. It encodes CASSFGLAYGYTF.

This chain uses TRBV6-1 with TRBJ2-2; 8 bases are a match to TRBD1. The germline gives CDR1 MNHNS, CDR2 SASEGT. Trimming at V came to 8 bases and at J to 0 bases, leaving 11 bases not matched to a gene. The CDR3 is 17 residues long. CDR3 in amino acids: CASLQRGDRPNTGELFF. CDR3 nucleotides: TGTGCCAGCCTCCAAAGGGGGGACAGGCCGAACACCGGGGAGCTGTTTTTT.

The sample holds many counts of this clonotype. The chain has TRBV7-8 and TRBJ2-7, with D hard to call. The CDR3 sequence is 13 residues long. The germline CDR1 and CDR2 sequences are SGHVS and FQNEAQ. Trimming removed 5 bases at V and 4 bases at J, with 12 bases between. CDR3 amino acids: CASSRRIGYEQYF. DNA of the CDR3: TGTGCCAGCAGCCGGAGAATCGGGTACGAGCAGTACTTC.

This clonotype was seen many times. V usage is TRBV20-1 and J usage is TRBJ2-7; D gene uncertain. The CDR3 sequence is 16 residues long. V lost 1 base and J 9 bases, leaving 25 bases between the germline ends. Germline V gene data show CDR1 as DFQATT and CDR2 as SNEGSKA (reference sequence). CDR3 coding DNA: TGCAGTGCTAGAGGTGGCGCGACCGACCTACAAGCGAGGCAGTACTTC. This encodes CSARGGATDLQARQYF.

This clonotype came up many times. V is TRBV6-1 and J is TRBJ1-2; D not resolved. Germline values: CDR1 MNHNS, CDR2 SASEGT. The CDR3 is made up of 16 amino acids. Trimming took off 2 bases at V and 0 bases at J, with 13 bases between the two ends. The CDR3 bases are TGTGCCAGCAGTGAAATGGATGAGGCTGCTAACTATGGCTACACCTTC. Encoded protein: CASSEMDEAANYGYTF.

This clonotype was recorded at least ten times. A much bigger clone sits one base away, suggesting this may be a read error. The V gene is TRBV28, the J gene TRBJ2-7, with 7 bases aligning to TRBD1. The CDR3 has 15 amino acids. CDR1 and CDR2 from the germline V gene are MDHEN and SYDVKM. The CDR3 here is CAGSGVTGSDYEQYF. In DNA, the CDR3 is TGTGCCGGCAGTGGAGTGACAGGGTCTGACTACGAGCAGTACTTC.

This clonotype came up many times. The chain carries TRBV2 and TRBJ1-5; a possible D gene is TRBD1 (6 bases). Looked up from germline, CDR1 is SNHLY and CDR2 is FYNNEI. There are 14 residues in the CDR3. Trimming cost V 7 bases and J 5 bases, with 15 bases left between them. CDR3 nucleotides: TGTGCCAGCAAGGGAGGGACATCGTATCAGCCCCAGCATTTT. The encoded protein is CASKGGTSYQPQHF.

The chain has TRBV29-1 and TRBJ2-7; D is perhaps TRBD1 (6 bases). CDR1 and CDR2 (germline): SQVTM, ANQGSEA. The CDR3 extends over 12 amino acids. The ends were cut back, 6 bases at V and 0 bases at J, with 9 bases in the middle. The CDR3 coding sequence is TGCAGCGTCCGGGACACCTCCTACGAGCAGTACTTC. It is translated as CSVRDTSYEQYF.

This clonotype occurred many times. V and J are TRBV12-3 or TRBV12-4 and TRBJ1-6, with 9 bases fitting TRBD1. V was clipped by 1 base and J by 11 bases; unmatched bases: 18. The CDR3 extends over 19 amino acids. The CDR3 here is CASSLGGPTGQGSVPPLHF. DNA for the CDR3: TGTGCCAGCAGTTTAGGGGGGCCCACGGGACAGGGTTCGGTACCACCCCTCCACTTT.

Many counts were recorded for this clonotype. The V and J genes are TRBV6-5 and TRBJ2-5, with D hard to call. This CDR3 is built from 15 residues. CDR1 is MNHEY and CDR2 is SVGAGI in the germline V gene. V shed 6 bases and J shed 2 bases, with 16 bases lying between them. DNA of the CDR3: TGTGCCAGCAGCCCCACCGTACTCGAACAAGAGACCCAGTACTTC. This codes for CASSPTVLEQETQYF.

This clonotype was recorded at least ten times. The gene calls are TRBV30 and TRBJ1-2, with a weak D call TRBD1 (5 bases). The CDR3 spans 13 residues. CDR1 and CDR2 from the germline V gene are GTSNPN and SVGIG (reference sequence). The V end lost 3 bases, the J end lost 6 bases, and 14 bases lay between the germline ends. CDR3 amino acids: CAWRRGMGHGYTF. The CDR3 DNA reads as TGTGCCTGGAGGCGGGGGATGGGGCATGGCTACACCTTC.

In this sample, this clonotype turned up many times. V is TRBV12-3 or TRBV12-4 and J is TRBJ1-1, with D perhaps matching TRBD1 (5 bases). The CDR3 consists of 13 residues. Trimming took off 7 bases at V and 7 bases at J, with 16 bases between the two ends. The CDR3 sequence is CASNQGVHFEAFF. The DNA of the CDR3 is TGTGCCAGCAACCAAGGGGTCCATTTTGAAGCTTTCTTT.

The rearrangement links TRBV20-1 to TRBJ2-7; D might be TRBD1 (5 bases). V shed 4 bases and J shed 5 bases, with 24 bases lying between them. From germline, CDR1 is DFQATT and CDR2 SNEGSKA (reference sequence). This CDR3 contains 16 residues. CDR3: CSATAVDSFKGDEQYF. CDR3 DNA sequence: TGCAGTGCTACAGCCGTCGACAGCTTCAAAGGAGACGAGCAGTACTTC.